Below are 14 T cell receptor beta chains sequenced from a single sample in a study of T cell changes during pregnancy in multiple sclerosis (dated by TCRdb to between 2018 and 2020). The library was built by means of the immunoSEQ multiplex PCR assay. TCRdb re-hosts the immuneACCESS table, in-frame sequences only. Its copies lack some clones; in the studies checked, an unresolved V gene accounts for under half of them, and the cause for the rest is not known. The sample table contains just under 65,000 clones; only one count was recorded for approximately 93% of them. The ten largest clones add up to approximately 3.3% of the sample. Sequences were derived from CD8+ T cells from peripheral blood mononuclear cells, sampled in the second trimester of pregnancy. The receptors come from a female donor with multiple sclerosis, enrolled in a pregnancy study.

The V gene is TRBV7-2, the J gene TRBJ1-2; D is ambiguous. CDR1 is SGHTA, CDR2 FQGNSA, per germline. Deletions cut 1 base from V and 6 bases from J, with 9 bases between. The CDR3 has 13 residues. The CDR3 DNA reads TGTGCCAGCAGCTTAGGTAAGAGGAATGGCTACACCTTC. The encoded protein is CASSLGKRNGYTF. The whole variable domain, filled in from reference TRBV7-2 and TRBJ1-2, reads GAGVSQSPSNKVTEKGKDVELRCDPISGHTALYWYRQSLGQGLEFLIYFQGNSAPDKSGLPSDRFSAERTGGSVSTLTIQRTQQEDSAVYLCASSLGKRNGYTFGSGTRLTVV.

CDR3 protein: CASSEWAGGSYEQYF. The DNA for the CDR3 is TGTGCCAGCAGTGAATGGGCGGGCGGCTCCTACGAGCAGTACTTC. The V and J genes are TRBV6-1 and TRBJ2-7; tentatively, D is TRBD2 (5 bases). The CDR3 totals 15 residues. Germline V CDR1 and CDR2: MNHNS, SASEGT. Trimming pared 2 bases from V and 0 bases from J, leaving 11 bases between.

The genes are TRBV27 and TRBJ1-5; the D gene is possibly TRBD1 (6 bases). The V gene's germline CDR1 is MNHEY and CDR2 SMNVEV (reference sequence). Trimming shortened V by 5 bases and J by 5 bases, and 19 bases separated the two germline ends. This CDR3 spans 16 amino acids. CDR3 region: CASSARTGHLHQPQHF. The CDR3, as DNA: TGTGCCAGCAGTGCCCGAACAGGGCACCTTCATCAGCCCCAGCATTTT.

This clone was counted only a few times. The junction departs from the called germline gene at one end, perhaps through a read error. CDR3 DNA: TGTGCCAGCAGTGACTCCCACGAGCAGTACTTC. Protein: CASSDSHEQYF. J is TRBJ2-7 and V is TRBV2, with D unresolved. Germline V gene lookup returns CDR1 SNHLY and CDR2 FYNNEI. The length of the CDR3 is 11 residues.

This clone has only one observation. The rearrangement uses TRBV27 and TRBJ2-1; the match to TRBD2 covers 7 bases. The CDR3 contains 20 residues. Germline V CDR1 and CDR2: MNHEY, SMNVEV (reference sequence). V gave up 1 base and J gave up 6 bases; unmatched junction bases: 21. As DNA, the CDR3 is TGTGCCAGCAGTTTATACCCCTTTCGGGGATCCGCGGGAGTCCCCAATGAGCAGTTCTTC. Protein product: CASSLYPFRGSAGVPNEQFF.

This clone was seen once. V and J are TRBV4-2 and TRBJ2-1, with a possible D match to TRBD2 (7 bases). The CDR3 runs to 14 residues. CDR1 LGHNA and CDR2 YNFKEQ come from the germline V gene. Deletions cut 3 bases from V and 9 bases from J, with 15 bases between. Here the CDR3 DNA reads TGTGCCAGCAGCCAGAGGGGGGGGACGGCTGAGCAGTTCTTC. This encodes CASSQRGGTAEQFF.

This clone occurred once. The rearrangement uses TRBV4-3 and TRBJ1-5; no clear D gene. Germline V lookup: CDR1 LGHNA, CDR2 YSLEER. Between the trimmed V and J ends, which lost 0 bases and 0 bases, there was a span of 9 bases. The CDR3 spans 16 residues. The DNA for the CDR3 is TGCGCCAGCAGCCAAGAGGTCGGCGGTAGCAATCAGCCCCAGCATTTT. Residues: CASSQEVGGSNQPQHF.

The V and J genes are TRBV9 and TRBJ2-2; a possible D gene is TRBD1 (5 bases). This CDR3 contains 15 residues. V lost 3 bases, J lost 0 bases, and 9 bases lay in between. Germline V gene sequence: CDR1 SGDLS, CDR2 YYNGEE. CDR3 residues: CASSADTTNTGELFF. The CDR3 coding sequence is TGTGCCAGCAGCGCGGACACTACGAACACCGGGGAGCTGTTTTTT.

In DNA form, the CDR3 reads TGTGCCAGCAGCTGGGGACAGTCCTACGAGCAGTACTTC. It yields the protein CASSWGQSYEQYF. This chain connects TRBV5-4 to TRBJ2-7; 7 positions agree with TRBD1. Germline-derived CDR1 and CDR2 are SGHNT and YYREEE (reference sequence). The CDR3 is 13 amino acids. V shed 3 bases and J 1 base; nucleotides not matched to a gene: 1.

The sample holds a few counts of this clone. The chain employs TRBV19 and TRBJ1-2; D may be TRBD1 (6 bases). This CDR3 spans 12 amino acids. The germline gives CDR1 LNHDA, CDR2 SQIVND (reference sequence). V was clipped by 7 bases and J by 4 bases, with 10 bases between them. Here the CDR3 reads CASKQGSYGYTF. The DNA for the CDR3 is TGTGCCAGTAAACAGGGTAGCTATGGCTACACCTTC.

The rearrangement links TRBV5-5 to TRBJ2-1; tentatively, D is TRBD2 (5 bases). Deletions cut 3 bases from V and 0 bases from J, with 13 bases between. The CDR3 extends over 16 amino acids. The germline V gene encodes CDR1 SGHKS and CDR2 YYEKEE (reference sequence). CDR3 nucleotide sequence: TGTGCCAGCAGCTGGTCGAGGGCGGGCTCCTACAATGAGCAGTTCTTC. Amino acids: CASSWSRAGSYNEQFF.

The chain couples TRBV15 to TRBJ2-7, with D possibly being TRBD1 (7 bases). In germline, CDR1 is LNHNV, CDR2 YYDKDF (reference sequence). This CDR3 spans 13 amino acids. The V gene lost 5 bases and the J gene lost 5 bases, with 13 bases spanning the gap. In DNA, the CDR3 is TGTGCCACCAGCGGACTACAGGGGAACGAGCAGTACTTC. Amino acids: CATSGLQGNEQYF. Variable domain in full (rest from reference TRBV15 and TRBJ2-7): DAMVIQNPRYQVTQFGKPVTLSCSQTLNHNVMYWYQQKSSQAPKLLFHYYDKDFNNEADTPDNFQSRRPNTSFCFLDIRSPGLGDTAMYLCATSGLQGNEQYFGPGTRLTVT.

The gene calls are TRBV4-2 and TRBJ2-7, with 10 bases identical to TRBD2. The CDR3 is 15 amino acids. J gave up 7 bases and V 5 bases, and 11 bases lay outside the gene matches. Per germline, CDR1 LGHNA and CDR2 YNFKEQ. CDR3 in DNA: TGTGCCAGCAGCTTACTCGTAGCGGGGGGTAAGGAGCAGTACTTC. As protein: CASSLLVAGGKEQYF.

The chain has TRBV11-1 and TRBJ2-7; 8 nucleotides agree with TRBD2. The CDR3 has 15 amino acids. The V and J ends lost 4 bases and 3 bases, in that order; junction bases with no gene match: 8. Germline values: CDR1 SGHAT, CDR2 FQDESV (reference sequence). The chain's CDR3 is CASSSLTGTSYEQYF. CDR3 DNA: TGTGCCAGCAGCTCCCTGACCGGGACTAGCTACGAGCAGTACTTC. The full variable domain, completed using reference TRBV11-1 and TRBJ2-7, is EAEVAQSPRYKITEKSQAVAFWCDPISGHATLYWYRQILGQGPELLVQFQDESVVDDSQLPKDRFSAERLKGVDSTLKIQPAELGDSAMYLCASSSLTGTSYEQYFGPGTRLTVT.